The 15 T cell receptor beta chains in this list originate from one sample, sequenced in a study of T cells in Graves' hyperthyroidism and ophthalmopathy. Authors of the study amplified TCR beta CDR3 regions from RNA transcripts. First-round RT-PCR with HTBI primers amplified the TCR CDR3 region. Using its own MiXCR run on the multiplex PCR reads, TCRdb lists one record per CDR3 protein. In the table there are approximately 590,000 distinct CDR3 sequences, around a sixth of which are singletons. Source material: blood. These receptors all come from a woman in her thirties with Graves' hyperthyroidism.

Only a few counts were recorded for this clonotype. The rearrangement links TRBV29-1 to TRBJ2-7; D might be TRBD1 (5 bases). Trimming stripped 2 bases from V and 4 bases from J, with 12 bases between. CDR1 and CDR2 from the germline V gene are SQVTM and ANQGSEA. The CDR3 consists of 13 residues. The CDR3 DNA follows: TGCAGCGTTGAATCGGACACCCCTTACGAGCAGTACTTC. Its protein product is CSVESDTPYEQYF.

This clonotype has at least ten counts. The V gene is TRBV6-1, the J gene TRBJ2-7, with D possibly called TRBD1 or TRBD2 (5 bases each). Germline assignment: CDR1 MNHNS and CDR2 SASEGT. Trimming left V 5 bases short and J 3 bases short, with 11 bases between. The CDR3 totals 13 residues. In DNA, the CDR3 is TGTGCCAGCAGTCACCGGGGCGGCTACGAGCAGTACTTC. As protein: CASSHRGGYEQYF.

This clonotype has ten or more counts. The J gene is TRBJ2-1, the V gene TRBV28; D might be TRBD2 (5 bases). This CDR3 has 12 residues. Germline V gene sequence: CDR1 MDHEN, CDR2 SYDVKM. V lost 6 bases and J 12 bases, leaving 15 bases between the germline ends. CDR3 amino acids: CASSGPARVQFF. The CDR3 DNA reads TGTGCCAGCAGCGGCCCGGCGAGGGTGCAGTTCTTC.

V is TRBV5-6 and J is TRBJ1-1; D not resolved. This CDR3 has 13 amino acids. V dropped 0 bases and J dropped 3 bases, with 6 bases sitting between them. Germline CDR1 SGHDT, CDR2 YYEEEE. The CDR3 sequence: CASSLASYTEAFF. CDR3 nucleotide sequence: TGTGCCAGCAGCTTGGCATCGTACACTGAAGCTTTCTTT. Together with reference TRBV5-6 and TRBJ1-1, the CDR3 gives the full variable domain: DAGVTQSPTHLIKTRGQQVTLRCSPKSGHDTVSWYQQALGQGPQFIFQYYEEEERQRGNFPDRFSGHQFPNYSSELNVNALLLGDSALYLCASSLASYTEAFFGQGTRLTVV.

As to this clonotype: This may arise from a read error, as a much more abundant clone is one base away. Here the CDR3 reads CASGWGHTEALF. DNA of the CDR3: TGTGCTAGTGGTTGGGGACACACTGAAGCTCTCTTT. V is TRBV12-5 and J is TRBJ1-1; tentatively, D is TRBD1 (6 bases). In germline, CDR1 is LGHNT, CDR2 FRNRAP. The CDR3 spans 12 residues.

The chain joins TRBV4-3 to TRBJ2-7; 7 bases are a match to TRBD2. The trim removed 2 bases at V and 0 bases at J, leaving 7 bases unmatched. The CDR3 is 16 amino acids. Germline V gene sequence: CDR1 LGHNA, CDR2 YSLEER. CDR3 region: CASSQSSLASSYEQYF. DNA for the CDR3: TGCGCCAGCAGCCAAAGTTCACTAGCGTCCTCCTACGAGCAGTACTTC.

There are a few counts of this clonotype. The chain is built from TRBV7-3 and TRBJ2-5; D not resolved. CDR3 length: 16 residues. The germline V gene has CDR1 SGHTA and CDR2 FQGTGA. The V gene lost 2 bases and the J gene lost 1 base, with 14 bases spanning the gap. CDR3 amino acids: CASSLGHTPFQETQYF. The CDR3 DNA reads as TGTGCCAGCAGCTTAGGCCATACCCCCTTCCAAGAGACCCAGTACTTC.

The V call is TRBV24-1, the J call TRBJ2-1; D is uncertain. Germline assignment: CDR1 KGHDR and CDR2 SFDVKD. Trimming pared 4 bases from V and 1 base from J, leaving 7 bases between. The CDR3 consists of 14 residues. The CDR3 loop is CATSEQTSYNEQFF. CDR3 in DNA: TGTGCCACCAGTGAACAGACTTCCTACAATGAGCAGTTCTTC.

This clonotype has only a few counts. The chain carries TRBV29-1 and TRBJ2-7; D uncertain. The CDR3 is 12 amino acids. Germline CDR1 is SQVTM and CDR2 is ANQGSEA. The V end lost 5 bases, the J end lost 3 bases, and 11 bases lay between the germline ends. CDR3: CSVRVFSYEQYF. In nucleotides, the CDR3 is TGCAGCGTTAGAGTCTTCAGCTACGAGCAGTACTTC.

The CDR3 sequence: CATSRGAAVPGLAGFISYEQYF. CDR3 bases: TGTGCCACCAGCAGAGGTGCCGCCGTCCCGGGACTAGCGGGATTTATCTCCTACGAGCAGTACTTC. The chain joins TRBV15 to TRBJ2-7, with 13 bases that match TRBD2. CDR3 length: 22 amino acids. Germline CDR1 reads LNHNV; CDR2 reads YYDKDF (reference sequence). V lost 1 base and J lost 0; bases outside the gene matches: 18.

The chain combines TRBV28 with TRBJ2-3; the D is unclear. The CDR3 totals 13 residues. Trimming removed 3 bases at V and 2 bases at J, with 6 bases between. Germline CDR1 reads MDHEN; CDR2 reads SYDVKM. The CDR3 protein is CASSFVHTDTQYF. The CDR3 nucleotides read TGTGCCAGCAGTTTTGTTCACACAGATACGCAGTATTTT.

This clonotype was observed many times. The V call is TRBV5-1, the J call TRBJ2-2; tentative D call: TRBD1 (6 bases). Looked up from germline, CDR1 is SGHRS and CDR2 is YFSETQ. Deletions cut 9 bases from V and 4 bases from J, with 10 bases between. This CDR3 has 12 residues. CDR3 sequence: CATGQSTGELFF. Written as DNA, the CDR3 is TGCGCCACCGGACAGTCCACCGGGGAGCTGTTTTTT.

This clonotype showed up just a few times. This chain uses TRBV5-5 with TRBJ2-7; D is uncertain. V was pared by 2 bases and J by 0 bases, with 12 bases between. Germline-derived CDR1 and CDR2 are SGHKS and YYEKEE (reference sequence). CDR3 length: 15 amino acids. CDR3 amino acids: CASSFGIDISYEQYF. The CDR3 DNA sequence: TGTGCCAGCAGCTTCGGCATAGACATCTCCTACGAGCAGTACTTC.

This clonotype came up many times. The rearrangement joins TRBV2 to TRBJ2-6, with D unresolved. The ends were cut back, 6 bases at V and 0 bases at J, with 9 bases in the middle. Per the germline V gene, CDR1 is SNHLY and CDR2 is FYNNEI. This CDR3 has 15 residues. DNA of the CDR3: TGTGCCAGCAGCCGATGGACCTCTGGGGCCAACGTCCTGACTTTC. Translation: CASSRWTSGANVLTF.

In this sample, this clonotype turned up many times. The chain combines TRBV19 with TRBJ1-1, with D possibly being TRBD1 (6 bases). The ends were cut back, 5 bases at V and 3 bases at J, with 19 bases in the middle. Germline V gene lookup returns CDR1 LNHDA and CDR2 SQIVND (reference sequence). CDR3 size: 16 residues. The CDR3 DNA follows: TGTGCCAGTAGTGGGGGGGCGACAGGAGCTGACACTGAAGCTTTCTTT. Translated, it gives CASSGGATGADTEAFF.